What follows are 5 T cell receptor beta chains derived from one specimen sequenced in a study of shared clonotypes between healthy human individuals. Assay used: immunoSEQ multiplex PCR; TCRdb lists only in-frame clones, some missing. The sample comprises 800,000 to 1,200,000 clones, approximately 80% of which are singletons, and approximately 0.52% rests with the top ten. The sequenced material came from memory CD4+ T cells from PBMCs. Sample subset: CD45RA-negative fraction. The receptors here all came from a man aged 18 to 29 in good health. Some clones in this sample may be carry-over from other donors' samples.

A few counts support this clone. J is TRBJ1-3 and V is TRBV4-2, with D tentatively TRBD1 (5 bases). CDR1 and CDR2 from the germline V gene are LGHNA and YNFKEQ. This CDR3 contains 15 residues. V dropped 6 bases and J dropped 4 bases, with 16 bases sitting between them. CDR3 region: CASRLSGLRGNTIYF. CDR3 DNA: TGTGCCAGCAGACTCTCAGGGTTAAGGGGAAACACCATATATTTT.

The gene calls are TRBV5-4 and TRBJ2-3, with D perhaps TRBD1 (7 bases). Germline CDR1 reads SGHNT; CDR2 reads YYREEE (reference sequence). This CDR3 contains 16 residues. Trimming took off 4 bases at V and 1 base at J, with 16 bases between the two ends. The CDR3 loop reads CASSQDPRGGTDTQYF. DNA of the CDR3: TGTGCCAGCAGCCAAGATCCCAGGGGGGGCACAGATACGCAGTATTTT.

The rearrangement uses TRBV1 and TRBJ2-7; the DNA was not used to check the table's D call, TRBD1. TRBV1 is listed as a pseudogene. The CDR3 extends over 15 amino acids. The CDR3 region is CTSSQDRAGGYEQYF. Written as DNA, the CDR3 is TGCACCAGCAGCCAAGATCGGGCAGGGGGCTACGAGCAGTACTTC.

This clone appeared many times. The rearrangement joins TRBV9 to TRBJ2-1; either TRBD1 or TRBD2 may fit D (5 bases each). The CDR3 totals 14 residues. Germline V gene sequence: CDR1 SGDLS, CDR2 YYNGEE. Trimming stripped 7 bases from V and 10 bases from J, with 21 bases between. CDR3 in amino acids: CASAQYGASIEQFF. The CDR3 DNA follows: TGTGCCAGCGCCCAATACGGGGCCAGCATCGAGCAGTTCTTC.

V usage is TRBV9 and J usage is TRBJ2-6, with D tentatively TRBD2 (6 bases). The V and J ends lost 7 bases and 4 bases respectively, with 24 bases between them. Per germline, CDR1 SGDLS and CDR2 YYNGEE. This CDR3 is 18 amino acids long. CDR3 loop: CASSSRGWASAGANVLTF. DNA of the CDR3: TGTGCCAGCTCCTCCCGGGGGTGGGCCTCTGCGGGGGCCAACGTCCTGACTTTC.